A selection of T cell receptor beta chains follows, all from one sample in a study of blood T cell repertoires in COVID-19. The table came from immunoSEQ multiplex PCR; TCRdb's copy has only in-frame clones and leaves some out. The sample carries about 250,000 clones, approximately 92% recorded once. The sample consisted of peripheral blood. The receptor source for this set is a woman between 40 and 55 years old who had recovered from COVID-19. The CDR3 runs from the conserved cysteine through the conserved F or W. The D gene is left open where the match is weak. Clone size, where shown, is once, few, many, or a class for clones that have expanded.

>NA|NA|TRBV3-1/TRBV3-2|TRBJ2-2
TGTGCCAGCAGCTCGACCGGGGAGCTGTTTTTT
CASSSTGELFF
>TRBD1|NA|TRBV24-1|TRBJ2-1
TGTGCCACCAGTGATCAGACAGGGGGGTACTACAATGAGCAGTTCTTC
CATSDQTGGYYNEQFF
>TRBD1|NA|TRBV5-1|TRBJ1-3
TGCGCCAGCAGCTTGGACAGGGGGACAAGCTCTGGAAACACCATATATTTT
CASSLDRGTSSGNTIYF
>TRBD2|NA|TRBV28|TRBJ2-5
TGTGCCAGCAGTTTCCCGGCTAGCGGGGGGGCCCGAGAGACCCAGTACTTC
CASSFPASGGARETQYF
>TRBD2|NA|TRBV28|TRBJ2-4
TGTGCCAGCAGTCCCTTTTTCGCGGGGGGGCCCAAAAACATTCAGTACTTC
CASSPFFAGGPKNIQYF
>TRBD2|NA|TRBV29-1|TRBJ2-5
TGCAGCGTCGCGGGACTAGCGGGTGAGACCCAGTACTTC
CSVAGLAGETQYF
>TRBD1|once|TRBV3-1/TRBV3-2|TRBJ1-4
TGTGCCAGCAGCCAGAAGACAGGGGGGACTAATGAAAAACTGTTTTTT
CASSQKTGGTNEKLFF
>NA|NA|TRBV28|TRBJ1-2
TGTGCCAGCAGTTTTCGGGATAGGGCTAGGGGCTACACCTTC
CASSFRDRARGYTF
>NA|NA|TRBV18|TRBJ1-2
TGTGCCAGCTCACCGACAGATTATGGCTACACCTTC
CASSPTDYGYTF
>TRBD1|once|TRBV28|TRBJ1-6
TGTGCCAGCACCCTATTTTCCGGGACAGATAATTCACCCCTCCACTTT
CASTLFSGTDNSPLHF
>TRBD2|NA|TRBV7-8|TRBJ2-3
TGTGCCAGCAGCGTGGGACTAGCTGGTGATACGCAGTATTTT
CASSVGLAGDTQYF
>TRBD2|NA|TRBV3-1/TRBV3-2|TRBJ2-1
TGTGCCAGCAGCCAAGAGGGAGGACTAGCGGGGGCCGAGCAGTTCTTC
CASSQEGGLAGAEQFF
>TRBD1|NA|TRBV2|TRBJ2-5
TGTGCCAGCAGACAGGGGGCAGGCTTTATGGAGACCCAGTACTTC
CASRQGAGFMETQYF
>TRBD2|NA|TRBV7-8|TRBJ2-1
TGTGCCAGCAGCTTAGGGCTAGCGGGAGGGCCTCGGAGCTCCTACAATGAGCAGTTCTTC
CASSLGLAGGPRSSYNEQFF
>TRBD1|NA|TRBV4-1|TRBJ1-4
TGCGCCAGCAGCCACCTGGACAGGGATTATGAAAAACTGTTTTTT
CASSHLDRDYEKLFF
>NA|NA|TRBV29-1|TRBJ1-2
TGCAGCGTTGAAGATCTGGGAGTCTATGGCTACACCTTC
CSVEDLGVYGYTF
>NA|NA|TRBV5-1|TRBJ1-5
TGCGCCAGCAGCGGGCGACCAAATCAGCCCCAGCATTTT
CASSGRPNQPQHF
>NA|NA|TRBV28|TRBJ1-6
TGTGCCAGCAGTTTGTCAGGGTCGGGTTCACCCCTCCACTTT
CASSLSGSGSPLHF
>TRBD2|NA|TRBV4-3|TRBJ2-1
TGCGCCAGCAGCCAAGATGGAGGCGGGAGCGGCCACAATGAGCAGTTCTTC
CASSQDGGGSGHNEQFF
>TRBD1|NA|TRBV7-3|TRBJ1-2
TGTGCCAGCAGCTTAATAGGGGGCGGAGACTATGGCTACACCTTC
CASSLIGGGDYGYTF
>NA|NA|TRBV6-5|TRBJ2-5
TGTGCCAGCAGTTACGTCGACTTCCAAGAGACCCAGTACTTC
CASSYVDFQETQYF
>TRBD1|NA|TRBV5-1|TRBJ1-2
TGCGCCAGCAGCAAGGACAGGGACGGCTACACCTTC
CASSKDRDGYTF
>NA|NA|TRBV28|TRBJ2-1
TGTGCCAGCGAGGACAGCTGGAATGAGCAGTTCTTC
CASEDSWNEQFF
>TRBD1|NA|TRBV18|TRBJ1-3
TGTGCCAGCTCACCCCGGGACAGGATCTCTGGAAACACCATATATTTT
CASSPRDRISGNTIYF
>NA|NA|TRBV5-6|TRBJ1-2
TGTGCCAGCAGCCCTAAGGGCAGGGGCAACTATGGCTACACCTTC
CASSPKGRGNYGYTF
>TRBD2|NA|TRBV11-3|TRBJ2-2
TGTGCCAGCAGCTTATTGGTGGGCGCTAGCGGGAATATCGGGGAGCTGTTTTTT
CASSLLVGASGNIGELFF
>NA|NA|TRBV9|TRBJ1-6
TGTGCCAGCAGCGTAGATGGTCCTGCAGGTTCACCCCTCCACTTT
CASSVDGPAGSPLHF
>NA|once|TRBV19|TRBJ1-2
TGTGCCAGCCGAACCGGGTCCTATGGCTACACCTTC
CASRTGSYGYTF
>NA|NA|TRBV30|TRBJ1-4
TGTGCCTTCGCCCGGGGAGTAACTAATGAAAAACTGTTTTTT
CAFARGVTNEKLFF
>TRBD1|once|TRBV12-3/TRBV12-4|TRBJ1-2
TGTGCCAGCAGTTTACGCAGGGGGCTAACCTTC
CASSLRRGLTF
>NA|NA|TRBV7-2|TRBJ2-3
TGTGCCAGCAGCTTGAGTTTCGGGGGGCCAGCAGATACGCAGTATTTT
CASSLSFGGPADTQYF
>TRBD2|NA|TRBV3-1/TRBV3-2|TRBJ2-2
TGTGCCAGCAGCCCTTCATGGGGAAGCGGGAAGGGCACCGGGGAGCTGTTTTTT
CASSPSWGSGKGTGELFF
>NA|NA|TRBV27|TRBJ2-1
TGTGCCAGCAGTTTATATCTAGATGGTAATGAGCAGTTCTTC
CASSLYLDGNEQFF
>TRBD2|NA|TRBV27|TRBJ2-1
TGTGCCAGCAGTCTTTCAGCGGGAGTCACCTACAATGAGCAGTTCTTC
CASSLSAGVTYNEQFF
>NA|NA|TRBV7-9|TRBJ2-4
TGTGCCAGCAGCTTTTCTCTAGAAGACATTCAGTACTTC
CASSFSLEDIQYF
>NA|once|TRBV27|TRBJ1-2
TGTGCCAGCAGTTTGGGCAGGCACTATGGCTACACCTTC
CASSLGRHYGYTF
>TRBD1|NA|TRBV27|TRBJ2-5
TGTGCCAGCCGGGACGGACAGGGGGCCGGGGAGACCCAGTACTTC
CASRDGQGAGETQYF
>NA|NA|TRBV30|TRBJ2-1
TGTGCCTGGAGTCCCTTAGACAATGAGCAGTTCTTC
CAWSPLDNEQFF
>TRBD2|NA|TRBV7-2|TRBJ2-2
TGTGCCAGCAGCTTAGGGGCGGGGGGAAGCACCGGGGAGCTGTTTTTT
CASSLGAGGSTGELFF
>NA|NA|TRBV19|TRBJ2-2
TGTGCCAGTAGTCCCATCCTTACTAGGCCGAACACCGGGGAGCTGTTTTTT
CASSPILTRPNTGELFF
>NA|NA|TRBV6-1|TRBJ2-7
TGTGCCAGCAGTGAGACCGCACAGGTTGCCTACGAGCAGTACTTC
CASSETAQVAYEQYF
>TRBD2|NA|TRBV9|TRBJ2-7
TGTGCCAGCAGCGTAGGGACTAGCGGGGGGCCCCTCTCCTACGAGCAGTACTTC
CASSVGTSGGPLSYEQYF
>NA|NA|TRBV20-1|TRBJ1-1
TGCAGTGCTAGTAGGAGTAGTACTGAAGCTTTCTTT
CSASRSSTEAFF